This is a list of T cell receptor beta chains from one sample in a study of cytomegalovirus exposure and HLA in healthy donors. The protocol was immunoSEQ multiplex PCR, while the TCRdb copy is restricted to in-frame clones and leaves out a portion. The sample contains more than 150,000 clones, more than 65% of which appear only once. The sample comprised PBMCs. The receptors here all came from a man in his fifties or sixties in good health and CMV-seropositive. The CDR3 runs from the conserved cysteine through the conserved F or W. Fields, in order: J gene, V gene, clone size, D gene, CDR3 DNA, CDR3 protein. The D gene is left open where the match is weak. Some rows have no size entry. The others give once, few or many, or a class for an expanded clone.

J: TRBJ2-7; V: TRBV18; size: .; D: TRBD1; DNA: TGTGCCAGCTCACCTCAGGGGATCGGGACAGCCTACGAGCAGTACTTC; CDR3: CASSPQGIGTAYEQYF
J: TRBJ2-5; V: TRBV7-9; size: .; D: TRBD1; DNA: TGTGCCAGCAGTGTCTCACAAGGGGGCGAGACCCAGTACTTC; CDR3: CASSVSQGGETQYF
J: TRBJ2-3; V: TRBV9; size: .; D: .; DNA: TGTGCCAGCAGCCCCAGGGGGGAGGAAGATACGCAGTATTTT; CDR3: CASSPRGEEDTQYF
J: TRBJ2-3; V: TRBV6-6; size: .; D: TRBD1; DNA: TGTGCCAGCAGCAGGGACAGGGTCGGCACAGATACGCAGTATTTT; CDR3: CASSRDRVGTDTQYF
J: TRBJ2-5; V: TRBV18; size: .; D: TRBD2; DNA: TGTGCCAGCTCACCACCGGGACTAGCGGGAGTGGAGACCCAGTACTTC; CDR3: CASSPPGLAGVETQYF
J: TRBJ2-2; V: TRBV5-1; size: .; D: TRBD2; DNA: TGCGCCAGCGCCATCCGGTCGTCCCTAGCGGGGAACACCGGGGAGCTGTTTTTT; CDR3: CASAIRSSLAGNTGELFF
J: TRBJ1-2; V: TRBV6-5; size: .; D: TRBD1; DNA: TGTGCCAGCAGCCGTACAGGGGTAAACTATGGCTACACCTTC; CDR3: CASSRTGVNYGYTF
J: TRBJ1-3; V: TRBV28; size: .; D: TRBD1; DNA: TGTGCCAGCAGAAGACAGGGGTCCAGAGGAAACACCATATATTTT; CDR3: CASRRQGSRGNTIYF
J: TRBJ1-1; V: TRBV27; size: .; D: .; DNA: TGTGCCAGCAGTTTATCGAGGCAAGGAAGGACTGAAGCTTTCTTT; CDR3: CASSLSRQGRTEAFF
J: TRBJ1-4; V: TRBV19; size: .; D: .; DNA: TGTGCCAGTAGTCTCGACTCGCTGCCGCGGAGAGGAAAACTGTTTTTT; CDR3: CASSLDSLPRRGKLFF
J: TRBJ2-1; V: TRBV5-1; size: .; D: TRBD2; DNA: TGCGCCAGCAAACCGGGGGAGGGCTCCTACAATGAGCAGTTCTTC; CDR3: CASKPGEGSYNEQFF
J: TRBJ2-2; V: TRBV6-1; size: .; D: .; DNA: TGTGCCAGCAGTGAAGCGAGGTACCAGCTGTTTTTT; CDR3: CASSEARYQLFF
J: TRBJ2-4; V: TRBV5-6; size: .; D: TRBD2; DNA: TGTGCCAGCAGCTTCTTTGATCAGGCTAGCGGGCAAAACATTCAGTACTTC; CDR3: CASSFFDQASGQNIQYF
J: TRBJ2-3; V: TRBV5-1; size: few; D: .; DNA: TGCGCCAGCAGGGGCGGGTCAGCCCTCACAGATACGCAGTATTTT; CDR3: CASRGGSALTDTQYF
J: TRBJ1-2; V: TRBV21-1; size: .; D: .; DNA: TGTGCCAGCAGGACCCTGACAGGGTGGGGCTATGGCTACACCTTC; CDR3: CASRTLTGWGYGYTF
J: TRBJ2-5; V: TRBV19; size: .; D: TRBD2; DNA: TGTGCCAGTAGTATAGGGGTGGCTAGCGGGAGTCTCCAAGAGACCCAGTACTTC; CDR3: CASSIGVASGSLQETQYF
J: TRBJ2-1; V: TRBV28; size: .; D: .; DNA: TGTGCCAGCAGTTCCTTTGGGGGGACCTCCTACAATGAGCAGTTCTTC; CDR3: CASSSFGGTSYNEQFF
J: TRBJ1-3; V: TRBV6-1; size: .; D: TRBD1; DNA: TGTGCCAGCAGTGGCTGGACAGGGGGCCTTGGAAACACCATATATTTT; CDR3: CASSGWTGGLGNTIYF
J: TRBJ1-5; V: TRBV6-6; size: .; D: TRBD1; DNA: TGTGCCAGCACCCCAGGGGGGAGCAATCAGCCCCAGCATTTT; CDR3: CASTPGGSNQPQHF
J: TRBJ1-1; V: TRBV5-4; size: .; D: .; DNA: TGTGCCAGCAGCTTGGGAGGGCCGACAACTGAAGCTTTCTTT; CDR3: CASSLGGPTTEAFF
J: TRBJ2-1; V: TRBV11-1; size: .; D: TRBD1; DNA: TGTGCCAGCAGCTTAAGACAGGGGCACTACAATGAGCAGTTCTTC; CDR3: CASSLRQGHYNEQFF
J: TRBJ2-1; V: TRBV5-1; size: .; D: .; DNA: TGCGCCAGCAGGGGCTGGAACAATGAGCAGTTCTTC; CDR3: CASRGWNNEQFF
J: TRBJ1-2; V: TRBV4-2; size: .; D: TRBD1; DNA: TGTGCCAGCAGCCAAGGACAGGGGAGGAGCGGCTACACCTTC; CDR3: CASSQGQGRSGYTF
J: TRBJ1-3; V: TRBV30; size: .; D: .; DNA: TGTGCCTGGAACAGGCCCTTGAACACCATATATTTT; CDR3: CAWNRPLNTIYF
J: TRBJ2-1; V: TRBV13; size: .; D: .; DNA: TGTGCCAGCAGCTTAGACCGCGGAACCTACAATGAGCAGTTCTTC; CDR3: CASSLDRGTYNEQFF
J: TRBJ1-1; V: TRBV18; size: .; D: TRBD1; DNA: TGTGCCAGCTCACCACCGGGACAGGGGGCGGGCACTGAAGCTTTCTTT; CDR3: CASSPPGQGAGTEAFF
J: TRBJ2-2; V: TRBV10-3; size: .; D: .; DNA: TGTGCCATCAGTGAGTCGAGGCCAAACACCGGGGAGCTGTTTTTT; CDR3: CAISESRPNTGELFF
J: TRBJ2-7; V: TRBV7-8; size: .; D: TRBD2; DNA: TGTGCCAGCAGCTCCCGGGGGACTAGCGGGATAGGGGAGCAGTACTTC; CDR3: CASSSRGTSGIGEQYF
J: TRBJ1-1; V: TRBV29-1; size: .; D: .; DNA: TGCAGCGTAAACAGGGATCCCGGCACTGAAGCTTTCTTT; CDR3: CSVNRDPGTEAFF
J: TRBJ1-2; V: TRBV7-3; size: .; D: TRBD1; DNA: TGTGCCAGCAGCTTAACTACGGGACAGGGCTATGGCTACACCTTC; CDR3: CASSLTTGQGYGYTF
J: TRBJ2-4; V: TRBV28; size: few; D: .; DNA: TGTGCCAGCAGTCCAGGCGGGGCGGCCAAAAACATTCAGTACTTC; CDR3: CASSPGGAAKNIQYF
J: TRBJ1-2; V: TRBV18; size: .; D: .; DNA: TGTGCCAGCTCACCACCCCGGACAGCGCCTAACTATGGCTACACCTTC; CDR3: CASSPPRTAPNYGYTF
J: TRBJ1-3; V: TRBV6-1; size: .; D: .; DNA: TGTGCCAGCAGTGACCTTAACAGGGAGACTGGAAACACCATATATTTT; CDR3: CASSDLNRETGNTIYF
J: TRBJ1-4; V: TRBV5-1; size: .; D: .; DNA: TGCGCCAGCAGCTTGGGGTCCCAGGGTGAAAAACTGTTTTTT; CDR3: CASSLGSQGEKLFF
J: TRBJ2-1; V: TRBV27; size: .; D: TRBD2; DNA: TGTGCCAGCAGTCTCGGGACTAGCGGGACCTACAATGAGCAGTTCTTC; CDR3: CASSLGTSGTYNEQFF
J: TRBJ2-1; V: TRBV11-3; size: .; D: TRBD2; DNA: TGTGCCAGCAGTTCCGGGACTAGCGGGAGTTACAATGAGCAGTTCTTC; CDR3: CASSSGTSGSYNEQFF
J: TRBJ2-7; V: TRBV5-1; size: .; D: .; DNA: TGCGCCAGCAGCCCTGCGGGTACCTACGAGCAGTACTTC; CDR3: CASSPAGTYEQYF
J: TRBJ2-1; V: TRBV19; size: .; D: TRBD1; DNA: TGTGCCAGTACCCTCGGGACAGGGCCCAATGAGCAGTTCTTC; CDR3: CASTLGTGPNEQFF
J: TRBJ2-1; V: TRBV29-1; size: .; D: TRBD2; DNA: TGCAGCGTTGCCCTAACTAGCGGGGGACCCTACAATGAGCAGTTCTTC; CDR3: CSVALTSGGPYNEQFF
J: TRBJ1-2; V: TRBV5-1; size: .; D: .; DNA: TGCGCCAGCAGCTTGGCGTCCTCTGGCTACACCTTC; CDR3: CASSLASSGYTF
J: TRBJ2-6; V: TRBV5-1; size: .; D: TRBD2; DNA: TGCGCCAGCCTCGGGGGGGGGACTGGGGCCAACGTCCTGACTTTC; CDR3: CASLGGGTGANVLTF
J: TRBJ1-1; V: TRBV2; size: few; D: .; DNA: TGTGCCAGCAAGACTGTGAACACTGAAGCTTTCTTT; CDR3: CASKTVNTEAFF
J: TRBJ1-1; V: TRBV6-1; size: few; D: .; DNA: TGTGCCAGCAGTGAAAGGGGGAACACTGAAGCTTTCTTT; CDR3: CASSERGNTEAFF
J: TRBJ2-3; V: TRBV19; size: .; D: TRBD1; DNA: TGTGCCAGTACCTATGACAGGGGAGGAGATACGCAGTATTTT; CDR3: CASTYDRGGDTQYF
J: TRBJ1-2; V: TRBV27; size: once; D: .; DNA: TGTGCCAGCAGCACCCAGACGGAGAACTATGGCTACACCTTC; CDR3: CASSTQTENYGYTF
J: TRBJ1-2; V: TRBV28; size: .; D: .; DNA: TGTGCCAGCAGTCCACAGTTTAACTATGGCTACACCTTC; CDR3: CASSPQFNYGYTF